Presented here are 26 T cell receptor beta chains from one specimen sequenced in a study of blood T cell repertoires in COVID-19. The table came from immunoSEQ multiplex PCR; TCRdb's copy has only in-frame clones and leaves some out. The data show fewer than 300,000 clones, around 88% seen once. The specimen was PBMCs or T cells enriched from blood (not recorded which). All receptors derive from a woman aged 40-49 years with acute COVID-19.

This chain joins TRBV7-8 and TRBJ2-3; 10 bases match TRBD2. This CDR3 is 17 amino acids long. Germline lookup yields CDR1 SGHVS and CDR2 FQNEAQ. The junction had 8 bases not matched to a gene; V was cut back by 1 base and J by 4 bases. CDR3 sequence (DNA): TGTGCCAGCAGCTTAGAAGGACTAGCGGCGTTCGCAGATACGCAGTATTTT. Its translation: CASSLEGLAAFADTQYF.

The V and J genes are TRBV19 and TRBJ2-4, with 11 bases aligning to TRBD2. Trimming cost V 5 bases and J 0 bases; bases outside gene matches: 9. Germline CDR1 is LNHDA and CDR2 is SQIVND (reference sequence). This CDR3 comprises 18 residues. CDR3 DNA: TGTGCCAGTAGTTCCTCCGGGACTAGCGGATTAGCCAAAAACATTCAGTACTTC. Its protein is CASSSSGTSGLAKNIQYF.

The rearrangement joins TRBV5-6 to TRBJ2-3, with D hard to call. Per the germline V gene, CDR1 is SGHDT and CDR2 is YYEEEE. V was trimmed by 6 bases and J by 0 bases, leaving 11 bases between them. The CDR3 length is 14 residues. CDR3 in DNA: TGTGCCAGCACCCTCCAAGCTAGCACAGATACGCAGTATTTT. Protein: CASTLQASTDTQYF.

This chain uses TRBV10-1 with TRBJ2-6; 10 nucleotides agree with TRBD2. Germline lookup yields CDR1 WNHNN and CDR2 SYGVQD (reference sequence). V lost 5 bases to trimming and J lost 0 bases; unmatched junction nucleotides: 7. The CDR3 has 18 residues. The CDR3 coding sequence is TGCGCCAGCAGTTCCATAGCGGGAGGTAGCTCTGGGGCCAACGTCCTGACTTTC. This gives the protein CASSSIAGGSSGANVLTF.

The rearrangement joins TRBV5-6 to TRBJ1-2; 9 bases match TRBD1. From germline, CDR1 is SGHDT and CDR2 YYEEEE. The CDR3 sequence is 13 residues long. J was trimmed by 10 bases and V by 7 bases; bases with no gene match: 11. DNA of the CDR3: TGTGCCAGCGGTCCGGGACAGGGTGGATTCTACACCTTC. Translation gives CASGPGQGGFYTF. Looking up the rest from reference TRBV5-6 and TRBJ1-2 gives the full variable domain: DAGVTQSPTHLIKTRGQQVTLRCSPKSGHDTVSWYQQALGQGPQFIFQYYEEEERQRGNFPDRFSGHQFPNYSSELNVNALLLGDSALYLCASGPGQGGFYTFGSGTRLTVV.

The genes are TRBV5-1 and TRBJ2-5, with TRBD2 identical over 10 bases. V shed 4 bases, J shed 2 bases, and the junction held 2 bases outside the gene matches. The CDR3 length is 14 residues. In germline, CDR1 is SGHRS, CDR2 YFSETQ. CDR3 protein: CASSVTSGQETQYF. Here the CDR3 DNA reads TGCGCCAGCAGCGTGACTAGCGGGCAAGAGACCCAGTACTTC.

V is TRBV19 and J is TRBJ1-5, with no clear D. The germline V gene has CDR1 LNHDA and CDR2 SQIVND (reference sequence). This CDR3 contains 13 residues. V dropped 7 bases and J dropped 6 bases, with 13 bases sitting between them. The DNA for the CDR3 is TGTGCCAGTACCCCACGGAACAGTCAGCCCCAGCATTTT. Protein: CASTPRNSQPQHF.

The rearrangement links TRBV11-2 to TRBJ1-1, with unresolved D. The germline V gene has CDR1 SGHAT and CDR2 FQNNGV. The length of the CDR3 is 15 residues. Trimming shortened V by 0 bases and J by 5 bases, and 13 bases separated the two germline ends. The CDR3 DNA is TGTGCCAGCAGCTTAGATCCCGGGAGCCCTACTGAAGCTTTCTTT. As protein: CASSLDPGSPTEAFF.

This chain links TRBV2 with TRBJ1-2; tentative D call: TRBD1 (6 bases). V gave up 5 bases and J gave up 4 bases, with 11 bases separating them. Germline-derived CDR1 and CDR2 are SNHLY and FYNNEI. The CDR3 runs to 13 residues. This CDR3 reads CASSTQGPYGYTF. In nucleotides, the CDR3 is TGTGCCAGCAGTACACAGGGCCCCTATGGCTACACCTTC.

V usage is TRBV9 and J usage is TRBJ2-4; D gene unclear. Germline CDR1 is SGDLS and CDR2 is YYNGEE. This CDR3 is 13 amino acids long. Trimming stripped 0 bases from V and 7 bases from J, with 8 bases between. CDR3 DNA sequence: TGTGCCAGCAGCGTAGGGAGTAGGAACATTCAGTACTTC. Translated, it gives CASSVGSRNIQYF.

The chain has TRBV7-9 and TRBJ1-4; a possible D gene is TRBD1 (6 bases). The ends were cut back, 1 base at V and 6 bases at J, with 9 bases in the middle. The germline gives CDR1 SEHNR, CDR2 FQNEAQ (reference sequence). The CDR3 has 14 amino acids. For the CDR3, the DNA is TGTGCCAGCAGCTTAGTACAGGGTGATGAAAAACTGTTTTTT. Its protein product is CASSLVQGDEKLFF. Complete variable domain (other parts from reference TRBV7-9 and TRBJ1-4): DTGVSQNPRHKITKRGQNVTFRCDPISEHNRLYWYRQTLGQGPEFLTYFQNEAQLEKSRLLSDRFSAERPKGSFSTLEIQRTEQGDSAMYLCASSLVQGDEKLFFGSGTQLSVL.

This chain connects TRBV27 to TRBJ2-5; D is ambiguous. Trimming pared 4 bases from V and 2 bases from J, leaving 17 bases between. This CDR3 contains 16 residues. Germline V gene lookup returns CDR1 MNHEY and CDR2 SMNVEV (reference sequence). The CDR3 spells CASSSARGLLQETQYF. CDR3 bases: TGTGCCAGCAGTTCCGCTCGTGGGCTCCTACAAGAGACCCAGTACTTC.

The rearrangement links TRBV11-3 to TRBJ2-1; TRBD2 is a possible D gene (6 bases). Germline V gene lookup returns CDR1 SGHNT and CDR2 YENEEA. The V and J ends lost 5 bases and 4 bases respectively, with 18 bases between them. The CDR3 contains 16 residues. The CDR3 nucleotides read TGTGCCAGCAGCGAGTCGGGAGACCTTTCTTACAATGAGCAGTTCTTC. It yields the protein CASSESGDLSYNEQFF.

V gene TRBV5-1 combines with J gene TRBJ1-1; possibly TRBD1 for D (5 bases). Germline lookup yields CDR1 SGHRS and CDR2 YFSETQ. The V end lost 2 bases, the J end lost 1 base, and 12 bases lay between the germline ends. The CDR3 consists of 15 residues. This chain's CDR3 is CASSFRDLENTEAFF. The CDR3 nucleotides read TGCGCCAGCAGCTTTCGGGACTTAGAGAACACTGAAGCTTTCTTT.

The gene calls are TRBV27 and TRBJ1-5, with D unclear. CDR3 length equals 14 residues. Looked up from germline, CDR1 is MNHEY and CDR2 is SMNVEV (reference sequence). The V end was cut by 7 bases, the J end by 2 bases, with 12 bases between. The chain's CDR3 is CASTPHRGNQPQHF. DNA of the CDR3: TGTGCCAGCACCCCTCACCGAGGCAATCAGCCCCAGCATTTT.

The V gene is TRBV19, the J gene TRBJ1-5, with TRBD1 as a possible D gene (6 bases). The CDR3 extends over 16 amino acids. V shed 4 bases and J shed 1 base, with 14 bases lying between them. CDR1 and CDR2 from the germline V gene are LNHDA and SQIVND (reference sequence). CDR3 nucleotides: TGTGCCAGTAGTACAGGCCCTGACAGGAGCAATCAGCCCCAGCATTTT. It is translated as CASSTGPDRSNQPQHF. Full variable domain (outside the CDR3, taken from reference TRBV19 and TRBJ1-5): DGGITQSPKYLFRKEGQNVTLSCEQNLNHDAMYWYRQDPGQGLRLIYYSQIVNDFQKGDIAEGYSVSREKKESFPLTVTSAQKNPTAFYLCASSTGPDRSNQPQHFGDGTRLSIL.

The V gene is TRBV14, the J gene TRBJ1-6, with 12 bases lining up with TRBD1. The J segment lost 6 bases and the V segment lost 3 bases, leaving 6 bases of the junction unmatched. Germline values: CDR1 SGHDN, CDR2 FVKESK. The CDR3 length is 17 residues. The CDR3 DNA sequence: TGTGCCAGCAGCCACGGAGGGACAGGGGGCGGTAATTCACCCCTCCACTTT. This translates into CASSHGGTGGGNSPLHF.

The rearrangement uses TRBV5-1 and TRBJ1-1; a possible D gene is TRBD1 (5 bases). Germline loops: CDR1 SGHRS, CDR2 YFSETQ. Trimming cost V 1 base and J 4 bases, with 14 bases left between them. The CDR3 is 15 amino acids. The DNA of the CDR3 is TGCGCCAGCAGCTTGTACGGGGGAGTGGGCACTGAAGCTTTCTTT. Protein: CASSLYGGVGTEAFF.

This chain connects TRBV30 to TRBJ2-7; D remains unclear. V lost 3 bases, J lost 4 bases, and 7 bases lay in between. This CDR3 contains 11 residues. Looked up from germline, CDR1 is GTSNPN and CDR2 is SVGIG (reference sequence). CDR3 in DNA: TGTGCCTGGAGCGCGTTATACGAGCAGTACTTC. This sequence encodes CAWSALYEQYF.

This chain connects TRBV5-8 to TRBJ2-3; TRBD2 matches at 13 bases. There are 16 residues in the CDR3. Unmatched junction bases numbered 6, after V lost 4 bases and J lost 4 bases. Germline loops: CDR1 SGHTS, CDR2 YDEGEE. The CDR3 nucleotides are TGTGCCAGCAGCCCACTACTAGCGGGAGGGCCAGATACGCAGTATTTT. The encoded protein is CASSPLLAGGPDTQYF.

The chain employs TRBV7-6 and TRBJ2-1; 12 bases agree with TRBD2. CDR3 length equals 16 residues. V was pared by 5 bases and J by 1 base, with 3 bases of the junction left unmatched. Germline V gene data show CDR1 as SGHVS and CDR2 as FNYEAQ. The CDR3 DNA is TGTGCCAGCAGCGTGGGGACTAGCGGGTCCTACAATGAGCAGTTCTTC. As protein: CASSVGTSGSYNEQFF.

This chain links TRBV28 with TRBJ2-1, with 8 bases that match TRBD2. The V gene's germline CDR1 is MDHEN and CDR2 SYDVKM. The CDR3 loop spans 18 amino acids. J gave up 8 bases and V 7 bases, and 22 bases lay outside the gene matches. The CDR3 protein is CASTPGKFFAGGGHEQFF. DNA for the CDR3: TGTGCCAGCACCCCTGGGAAATTCTTTGCGGGAGGAGGCCATGAGCAGTTCTTC.

The gene calls are TRBV7-6 and TRBJ2-1, with TRBD2 identical over 8 bases. V shed 4 bases and J 3 bases; nucleotides not matched to a gene: 20. This CDR3 has 20 residues. Germline CDR1 and CDR2: SGHVS and FNYEAQ. CDR3 sequence (DNA): TGTGCCAGCAGCTCGATTACCATCCCCAGAGCGGGAGCGTTCTACAATGAGCAGTTCTTC. Translating gives CASSSITIPRAGAFYNEQFF.

The rearrangement uses TRBV28 and TRBJ2-5, with 14 positions matching TRBD2. The germline V gene has CDR1 MDHEN and CDR2 SYDVKM. The CDR3 runs to 15 residues. The junction had 3 bases not matched to a gene; V was cut back by 5 bases and J by 4 bases. DNA for the CDR3: TGTGCCAGCAGTACCGGGACTAGCGGGGGAGAGACCCAGTACTTC. Protein sequence: CASSTGTSGGETQYF. Full variable domain (rest looked up from reference TRBV28 and TRBJ2-5): DVKVTQSSRYLVKRTGEKVFLECVQDMDHENMFWYRQDPGLGLRLIYFSYDVKMKEKGDIPEGYSVSREKKERFSLILESASTNQTSMYLCASSTGTSGGETQYFGPGTRLLVL.

The chain employs TRBV10-3 and TRBJ1-5, with 7 bases matching TRBD1. J lost 4 bases, V lost 8 bases, and 11 bases had no gene match. CDR1 and CDR2 (germline): ENHRY, SYGVKD. The CDR3 is 15 residues long. The CDR3 DNA reads as TGTGCCATCTCCAGTATGGGGACAGAGAATCAGCCCCAGCATTTT. Residues: CAISSMGTENQPQHF.

The V and J genes are TRBV5-4 and TRBJ1-2; 7 bases align to TRBD1. The CDR3 covers 14 residues. Per the germline V gene, CDR1 is SGHNT and CDR2 is YYREEE (reference sequence). J gave up 2 bases and V 4 bases, and 5 bases lay outside the gene matches. CDR3 in amino acids: CASSEGQVNYGYTF. The CDR3 region has the DNA TGTGCCAGCAGCGAAGGACAGGTGAACTATGGCTACACCTTC. Complete variable domain (other parts from reference TRBV5-4 and TRBJ1-2): ETGVTQSPTHLIKTRGQQVTLRCSSQSGHNTVSWYQQALGQGPQFIFQYYREEENGRGNFPPRFSGLQFPNYSSELNVNALELDDSALYLCASSEGQVNYGYTFGSGTRLTVV.